This T cell receptor (beta chain) was retrieved from a study of blood T cell repertoires in COVID-19. Across the study: Sources were T cells, B-cell-depleted T cells, or PBMCs; the material itself was cDNA or gDNA.

The authors' processing: How many nucleated cells were present was estimated from reference gene primer amplification. Produced via immunoSEQ multiplex PCR; TCRdb's table is partial and in-frame only. The V and J calls and clone size were taken over from that table, and D and trimming were inferred from the DNA. The sample gives around 220,000 clones, about 82% of which show up once; less than 11% is in the top ten. From germline, CDR1 is LNHDA and CDR2 SQIVND (reference sequence). The CDR3 runs to 14 residues. The V and J ends lost 3 bases and 5 bases, in that order; junction bases with no gene match: 3.

This receptor was taken from an elderly woman with acute or convalescent COVID-19. J is TRBJ2-1 and V is TRBV19, with TRBD2 matching over 8 bases. What was sequenced was peripheral blood. The CDR3 region has the DNA TGTGCCAGTAGTATGGGCGGGGGGAACAATGAGCAGTTCTTC. This gives the protein CASSMGGGNNEQFF.